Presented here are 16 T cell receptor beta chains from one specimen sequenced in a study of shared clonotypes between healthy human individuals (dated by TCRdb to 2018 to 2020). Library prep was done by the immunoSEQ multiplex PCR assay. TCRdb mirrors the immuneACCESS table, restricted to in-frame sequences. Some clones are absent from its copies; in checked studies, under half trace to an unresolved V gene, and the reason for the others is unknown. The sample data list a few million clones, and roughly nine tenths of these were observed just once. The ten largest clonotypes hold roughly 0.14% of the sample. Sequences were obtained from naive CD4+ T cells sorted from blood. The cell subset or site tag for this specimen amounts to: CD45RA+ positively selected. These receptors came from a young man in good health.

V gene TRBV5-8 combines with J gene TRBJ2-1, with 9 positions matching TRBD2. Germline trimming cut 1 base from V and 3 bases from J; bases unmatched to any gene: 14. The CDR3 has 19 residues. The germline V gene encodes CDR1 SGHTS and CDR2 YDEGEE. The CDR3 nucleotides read TGTGCCAGCAGCTTGAATGGCGGGAGTAGCGGGAGTTTCTACAATGAGCAGTTCTTC. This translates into CASSLNGGSSGSFYNEQFF.

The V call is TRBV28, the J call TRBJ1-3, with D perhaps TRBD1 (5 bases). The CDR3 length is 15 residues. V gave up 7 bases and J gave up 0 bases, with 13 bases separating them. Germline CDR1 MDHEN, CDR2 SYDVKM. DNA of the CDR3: TGTGCCAGCATCGGAGTGGGACGCTCTGGAAACACCATATATTTT. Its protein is CASIGVGRSGNTIYF.

The chain's CDR3 is CASSSGGGNSYEQYF. The CDR3 DNA is TGTGCCAGCAGCTCGGGCGGGGGGAACTCCTACGAGCAGTACTTC. The chain employs TRBV28 and TRBJ2-7, with 8 nucleotides matching TRBD2. The CDR3 length is 15 residues. The ends lost 6 bases at V and 0 bases at J; junction bases unmatched: 7. Germline V lookup: CDR1 MDHEN, CDR2 SYDVKM.

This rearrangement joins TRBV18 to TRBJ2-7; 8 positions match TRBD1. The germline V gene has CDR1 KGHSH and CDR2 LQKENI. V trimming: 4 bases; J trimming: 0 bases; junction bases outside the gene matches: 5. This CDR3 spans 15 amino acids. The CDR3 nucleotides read TGTGCCAGCTCACTGGGACAGGCAGGCTCCTACGAGCAGTACTTC. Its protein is CASSLGQAGSYEQYF.

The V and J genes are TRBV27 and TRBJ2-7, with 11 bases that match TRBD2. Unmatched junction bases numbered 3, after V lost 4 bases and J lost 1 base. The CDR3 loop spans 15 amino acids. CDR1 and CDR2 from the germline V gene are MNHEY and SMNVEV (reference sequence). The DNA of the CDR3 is TGTGCCAGCAGTTCACTAGCGGGGGTGTCCTACGAGCAGTACTTC. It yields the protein CASSSLAGVSYEQYF.

CDR3 DNA: TGTGCCAGCGTTAGGCAAGCGGGGGCCGCCTACGAGCAGTACTTC. Translated: CASVRQAGAAYEQYF. The chain couples TRBV6-1 to TRBJ2-7, with 8 bases identical to TRBD2. This CDR3 spans 15 amino acids. Germline values: CDR1 MNHNS, CDR2 SASEGT. Trimming took 8 bases from V and 2 from J; bases not matched to a gene: 11.

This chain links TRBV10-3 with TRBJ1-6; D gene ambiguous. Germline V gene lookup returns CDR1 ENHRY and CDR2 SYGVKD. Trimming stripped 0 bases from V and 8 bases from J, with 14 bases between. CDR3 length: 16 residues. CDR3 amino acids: CAISESDMGPDSPLHF. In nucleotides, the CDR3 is TGTGCCATCAGTGAGTCGGATATGGGTCCGGATTCACCCCTCCACTTT.

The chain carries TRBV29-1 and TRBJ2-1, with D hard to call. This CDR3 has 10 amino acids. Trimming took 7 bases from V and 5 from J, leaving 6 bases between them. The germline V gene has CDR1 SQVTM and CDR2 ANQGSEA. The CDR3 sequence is CSARHNEQFF. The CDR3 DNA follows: TGCAGCGCTCGACACAATGAGCAGTTCTTC.

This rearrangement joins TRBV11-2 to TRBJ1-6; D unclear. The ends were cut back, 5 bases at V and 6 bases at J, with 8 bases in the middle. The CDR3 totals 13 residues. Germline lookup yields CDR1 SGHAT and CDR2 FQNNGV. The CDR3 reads CASSTRTNSPLHF. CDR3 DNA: TGTGCCAGCAGCACCCGAACTAATTCACCCCTCCACTTT. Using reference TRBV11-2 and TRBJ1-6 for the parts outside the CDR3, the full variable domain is EAGVAQSPRYKIIEKRQSVAFWCNPISGHATLYWYQQILGQGPKLLIQFQNNGVVDDSQLPKDRFSAERLKGVDSTLKIQPAKLEDSAVYLCASSTRTNSPLHFGNGTRLTVT.

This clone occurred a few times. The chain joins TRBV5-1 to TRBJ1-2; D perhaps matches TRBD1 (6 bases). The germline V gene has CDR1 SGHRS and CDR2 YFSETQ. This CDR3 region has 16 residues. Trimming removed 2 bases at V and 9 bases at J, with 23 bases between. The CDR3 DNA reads TGCGCCAGCAGCTTCTACTTCAGGGGAAGGTCTACGCGCTACACCTTC. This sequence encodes CASSFYFRGRSTRYTF.

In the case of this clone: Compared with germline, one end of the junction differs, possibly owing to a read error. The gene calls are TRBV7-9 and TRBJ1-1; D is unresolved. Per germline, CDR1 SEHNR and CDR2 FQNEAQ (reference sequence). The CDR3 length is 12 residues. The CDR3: CASSRGSGEDRF. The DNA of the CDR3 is TGTGCCAGCAGCCGGGGATCAGGCGAAGACCGTTTT.

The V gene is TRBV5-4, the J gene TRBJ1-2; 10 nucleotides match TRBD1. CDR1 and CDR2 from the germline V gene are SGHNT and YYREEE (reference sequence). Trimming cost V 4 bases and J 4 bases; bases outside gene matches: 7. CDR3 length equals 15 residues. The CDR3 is CASSPGQGEGYGYTF. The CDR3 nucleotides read TGTGCCAGCAGCCCCGGACAGGGGGAAGGCTATGGCTACACCTTC.

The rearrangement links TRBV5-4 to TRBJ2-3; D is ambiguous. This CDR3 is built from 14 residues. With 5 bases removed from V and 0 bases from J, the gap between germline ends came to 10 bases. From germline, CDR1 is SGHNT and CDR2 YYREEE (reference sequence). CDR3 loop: CASRWSASTDTQYF. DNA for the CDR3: TGTGCCAGCAGATGGTCTGCTAGCACAGATACGCAGTATTTT.

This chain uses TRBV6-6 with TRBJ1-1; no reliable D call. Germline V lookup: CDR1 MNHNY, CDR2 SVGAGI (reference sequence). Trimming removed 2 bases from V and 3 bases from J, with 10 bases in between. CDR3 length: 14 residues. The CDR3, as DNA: TGTGCCAGCAGTTACGTGGGGAAGGACACTGAAGCTTTCTTT. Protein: CASSYVGKDTEAFF.

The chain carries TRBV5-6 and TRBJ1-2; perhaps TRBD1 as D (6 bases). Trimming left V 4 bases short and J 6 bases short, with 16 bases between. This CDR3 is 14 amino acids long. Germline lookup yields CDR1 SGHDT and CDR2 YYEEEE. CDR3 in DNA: TGTGCCAGCAGCCTGCAGGGGAGGTTTAATGGCTACACCTTC. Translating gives CASSLQGRFNGYTF.

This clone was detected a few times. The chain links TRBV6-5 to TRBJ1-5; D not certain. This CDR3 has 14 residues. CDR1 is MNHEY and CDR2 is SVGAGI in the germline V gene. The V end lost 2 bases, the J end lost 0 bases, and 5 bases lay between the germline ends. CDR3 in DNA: TGTGCCAGCAGTTACGAGGCTAGCAATCAGCCCCAGCATTTT. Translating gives CASSYEASNQPQHF.